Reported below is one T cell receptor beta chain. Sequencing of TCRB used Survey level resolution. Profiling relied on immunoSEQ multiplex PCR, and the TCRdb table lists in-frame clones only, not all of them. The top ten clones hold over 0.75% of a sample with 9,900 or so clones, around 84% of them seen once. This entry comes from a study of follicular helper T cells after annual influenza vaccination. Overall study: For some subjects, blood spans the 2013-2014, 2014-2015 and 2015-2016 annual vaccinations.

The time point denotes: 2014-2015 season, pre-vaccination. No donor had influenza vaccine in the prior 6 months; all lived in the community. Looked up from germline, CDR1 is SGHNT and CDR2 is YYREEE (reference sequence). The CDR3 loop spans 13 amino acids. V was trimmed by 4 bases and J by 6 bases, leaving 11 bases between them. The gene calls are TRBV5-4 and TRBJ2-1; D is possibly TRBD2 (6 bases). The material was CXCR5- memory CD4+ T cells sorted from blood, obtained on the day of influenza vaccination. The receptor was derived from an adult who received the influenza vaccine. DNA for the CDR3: TGTGCCAGCAGCACGGACGGGGGCAATGAGCAGTTCTTC. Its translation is CASSTDGGNEQFF.